This T cell receptor (beta chain) was retrieved from a study of blood T cell repertoires in COVID-19. Original processing methods: The authors estimated nucleated cell counts from reference gene primer amplification. This table comes from immunoSEQ multiplex PCR, and its TCRdb copy is limited to in-frame clones, with some not included. V and J calls and clone size are as listed in that table; D and trimming were resolved from the DNA. The sample lists 300,000 to 450,000 clones, about 85% occurring once. Sequenced material: peripheral blood. The receptor comes from a woman in her late teens or twenties with acute or convalescent COVID-19.

CDR3: CASSVGQGGTEAFF. The CDR3 DNA follows: TGTGCCAGCAGCGTAGGACAGGGGGGTACTGAAGCTTTCTTT. The chain links TRBV9 to TRBJ1-1, with TRBD1 identical over 9 bases. Trimming at V came to 0 bases and at J to 5 bases, leaving 2 bases not matched to a gene. Germline V gives CDR1 SGDLS, CDR2 YYNGEE. This CDR3 region has 14 residues.